This passage covers 18 T cell receptor beta chains from one sample sequenced in a study of T cells after yellow fever vaccination. TCRdb reanalysed the 5' RACE reads using MiXCR and keeps one entry per CDR3 protein. This table has about 630,000 distinct CDR3 sequences, more than 9% appearing once. Here the sequenced sample was PBMCs, taken on the day of the yellow fever booster vaccination. These receptors were taken from a man aged 30 to 39 who received the YFV17D yellow fever vaccine.

The V gene is TRBV7-2, the J gene TRBJ1-1; 7 bases map to TRBD1. With V trimmed by 7 bases and J by 5 bases, 10 bases remained unmatched. CDR3 size: 14 residues. Germline V CDR1 and CDR2: SGHTA, FQGNSA. This CDR3 reads CASTHMQGGTEAFF. CDR3 sequence (DNA): TGTGCCAGCACGCATATGCAGGGGGGGACTGAAGCTTTCTTT.

V usage is TRBV19 and J usage is TRBJ2-5, with D uncertain. Trimming removed 1 base at V and 1 base at J, with 7 bases between. The CDR3 is made up of 14 amino acids. The germline V gene encodes CDR1 LNHDA and CDR2 SQIVND (reference sequence). DNA for the CDR3: TGTGCCAGTAGTATAGGATCCTCCCAAGAGACCCAGTACTTC. The encoded protein is CASSIGSSQETQYF.

The table lists this clonotype with a few counts. The chain combines TRBV7-2 with TRBJ2-2; the D gene could be TRBD1 or TRBD2 (6 bases each). Per germline, CDR1 SGHTA and CDR2 FQGNSA. V lost 2 bases and J lost 5, with 15 bases in between. CDR3 length equals 16 residues. CDR3 DNA sequence: TGTGCCAGCAGCTTAAGGGGGACTGCGAGAACCGGGGAGCTGTTTTTT. Amino acids: CASSLRGTARTGELFF.

This clonotype was found a few times. J is TRBJ2-1 and V is TRBV5-1; D possibly corresponds to TRBD2 (7 bases). V was shortened by 7 bases and J by 5 bases, with 19 bases between the two germline ends. Germline V gene lookup returns CDR1 SGHRS and CDR2 YFSETQ. The CDR3 contains 15 residues. As DNA, the CDR3 is TGCGCCAGCTCTCCCACAGGGAGGGGGGACAATGAGCAGTTCTTC. This encodes CASSPTGRGDNEQFF.

This clonotype was counted between two and nine times. This chain uses TRBV20-1 with TRBJ1-2, with D perhaps TRBD1 (5 bases). Per the germline V gene, CDR1 is DFQATT and CDR2 is SNEGSKA (reference sequence). The CDR3 runs 12 residues. In DNA, the CDR3 is TGCAGCTCCTTAGGGGCTAACTATGGCTACACCTTC. Encoded protein: CSSLGANYGYTF.

V usage is TRBV27 and J usage is TRBJ1-1; D may be TRBD1 (5 bases). The CDR3 has 17 residues. Germline CDR1 reads MNHEY; CDR2 reads SMNVEV (reference sequence). Between the trimmed V and J ends, which lost 4 bases and 1 base, there was a span of 19 bases. The CDR3 nucleotides read TGTGCCAGCAGTTCCGCCGGGAATCGGGGGAGGAACACTGAAGCTTTCTTT. As protein: CASSSAGNRGRNTEAFF.

On this clonotype itself: An end of the junction differs from the germline gene, which may be a read error. The gene calls are TRBV12-3 or TRBV12-4 and TRBJ2-7, with a weak D call TRBD1 (5 bases). The CDR3 covers 14 residues. CDR3 DNA sequence: TGTGCCAGCAGCCCTTCTTCCCAGGGCTACGAGCAGCACTTC. Protein sequence: CASSPSSQGYEQHF.

This clonotype was recorded a few times. The genes are TRBV30 and TRBJ2-1, with 10 bases lining up with TRBD2. The CDR3 sequence is 13 residues long. Germline loops: CDR1 GTSNPN, CDR2 SVGIG (reference sequence). V lost 5 bases, J lost 4 bases, and 2 bases stayed unmatched. The CDR3 DNA follows: TGTGCCTGGGGGACTAGCGTATACAATGAGCAGTTCTTC. It yields the protein CAWGTSVYNEQFF. Variable domain in full (rest from reference TRBV30 and TRBJ2-1): SQTIHQWPATLVQPVGSPLSLECTVEGTSNPNLYWYRQAAGRGLQLLFYSVGIGQISSEVPQNLSASRPQDRQFILSSKKLLLSDSGFYLCAWGTSVYNEQFFGPGTRLTVL.

This clonotype has a count of ten or more. One junction end does not reproduce the germline sequence, and a read error may be involved. This sequence joins TRBV7-7 and TRBJ2-1; D is undetermined. This CDR3 has 15 residues. Germline V gives CDR1 SSHAT, CDR2 FNYEAQ (reference sequence). The CDR3 DNA sequence: TGTGCTAGCAGCCCGGTCTTGTCCCCATACAATGAGCAGTTCTTC. Its translation: CASSPVLSPYNEQFF.

Here the CDR3 reads CASKGLSYEQYF. CDR3 in DNA: TGCGCCAGCAAGGGACTTTCCTACGAGCAGTACTTC. This sequence joins TRBV5-1 and TRBJ2-7, with D possibly matching TRBD2 (6 bases). Trimming left V 6 bases short and J 1 base short, with 8 bases between. The CDR3 is 12 residues long. Germline CDR1 and CDR2: SGHRS and YFSETQ. Looking up the rest from reference TRBV5-1 and TRBJ2-7 gives the full variable domain: KAGVTQTPRYLIKTRGQQVTLSCSPISGHRSVSWYQQTPGQGLQFLFEYFSETQRNKGNFPGRFSGRQFSNSRSEMNVSTLELGDSALYLCASKGLSYEQYFGPGTRLTVT.

This clonotype was seen a handful of times. V usage is TRBV20-1 and J usage is TRBJ2-7; 9 positions match TRBD1. Trimming took 6 bases from V and 4 from J; bases not matched to a gene: 7. CDR1 and CDR2 from the germline V gene are DFQATT and SNEGSKA (reference sequence). CDR3 length: 13 residues. CDR3 protein: CSADGQGRYEQYF. DNA for the CDR3: TGCAGTGCGGATGGACAGGGGAGGTACGAGCAGTACTTC.

The CDR3 region is CASSEQTGSEQYF. The CDR3 coding sequence is TGCGCCAGCAGTGAGCAAACAGGGAGCGAGCAGTACTTC. The J gene is TRBJ2-7, the V gene TRBV10-1, with D possibly TRBD1 on 6 matching bases. The CDR3 is 13 amino acids. Germline-derived CDR1 and CDR2 are WNHNN and SYGVQD (reference sequence). V was shortened by 2 bases and J by 6 bases, with 11 bases between the two germline ends.

This clonotype was picked up a small number of times. The chain recombines TRBV5-6 with TRBJ2-4, with 7 bases lining up with TRBD1. The germline gives CDR1 SGHDT, CDR2 YYEEEE. There are 14 residues in the CDR3. The junction had 9 bases not matched to a gene; V was cut back by 4 bases and J by 8 bases. CDR3 coding DNA: TGTGCCAGCAGCAGAAGGGATCAGGGGGACATTCAGTACTTC. Its protein product is CASSRRDQGDIQYF.

The chain combines TRBV28 with TRBJ2-1, with TRBD2 matching 7 bases. Germline-derived CDR1 and CDR2 are MDHEN and SYDVKM. The CDR3 totals 14 residues. With V trimmed by 6 bases and J by 9 bases, 11 bases remained unmatched. CDR3 sequence (DNA): TGTGCCAGCAGACTACCAGCTAGCGGAGGTGAGCAGTTCTTC. The encoded protein is CASRLPASGGEQFF. Using reference TRBV28 and TRBJ2-1 for the parts outside the CDR3, the full variable domain is DVKVTQSSRYLVKRTGEKVFLECVQDMDHENMFWYRQDPGLGLRLIYFSYDVKMKEKGDIPEGYSVSREKKERFSLILESASTNQTSMYLCASRLPASGGEQFFGPGTRLTVL.

The CDR3 nucleotides read TGCGCCAGCAGCGACATTAGCGACCGTGGCTACACCTTC. As protein: CASSDISDRGYTF. The chain couples TRBV5-1 to TRBJ1-2, with D unresolved. CDR1 is SGHRS, CDR2 YFSETQ, per germline. The CDR3 has 13 residues. The V end lost 4 bases, the J end lost 7 bases, and 14 bases lay between the germline ends.

A note on this clonotype: One end of the junction is discordant with germline, which a read error may explain. The CDR3 bases are TGTGCCAGCAGCTACTTGAACAGGGCTAACACCGGGGAGCTGTTTTTT. Its translation is CASSYLNRANTGELFF. This chain links TRBV6-5 with TRBJ2-2, with a tentative D call TRBD1 (6 bases). The CDR3 runs to 16 residues. Per the germline V gene, CDR1 is MNHEY and CDR2 is SVGAGI.

This sequence joins TRBV4-1 and TRBJ2-4; 11 positions match TRBD2. Germline CDR1 and CDR2: MGHRA and YSYEKL. With 3 bases clipped from V and 0 bases from J, the junction kept 19 bases outside the gene matches. The CDR3 totals 22 residues. CDR3: CASSHSSGPRPSGGLAKNIQYF. As DNA, the CDR3 is TGCGCCAGCAGCCACAGTTCCGGGCCCCGTCCTAGCGGGGGGTTAGCCAAAAACATTCAGTACTTC.

The rearrangement links TRBV10-1 to TRBJ2-5; D ambiguous. This CDR3 has 12 amino acids. Germline V gene sequence: CDR1 WNHNN, CDR2 SYGVQD (reference sequence). V gave up 6 bases and J gave up 1 base, with 6 bases separating them. This chain's CDR3 is CASSDGQETQYF. DNA for the CDR3: TGCGCCAGCAGCGACGGCCAAGAGACCCAGTACTTC.